This TCR beta chain was profiled in a study of CD8+CD57+ T cells in acquired aplastic anemia. Study-level information: Sorted CD4+ and CD8+ cells yielded DNA averaging roughly 3.3 ug. Broader study findings: Roughly 31 CD8+ CDR3 sequences were shared between patients and controls.

This clonotype was found many times. Antigen specificity is unknown. Trimming removed 6 bases from V and 0 bases from J; junction bases left unmatched: 2. CDR1 LGHDT and CDR2 YNNKEL come from the germline V gene (reference sequence). This CDR3 is built from 16 residues. Genomic DNA acted as the template from which TCR beta VDJ combination and CDR3 sequence profiling were carried out. TCRdb recomputed calls from the reads with MiXCR, one row per CDR3 protein. Of fewer than 45,000 distinct CDR3 sequences listed, more than 65% were seen once; the top ten hold approximately 22%. This TCR derives from a human donor in good health, serving as a control. The rearrangement links TRBV3-1 to TRBJ2-4; TRBD2 matches 13 bases. Sequenced input: sorted CD4+, CD8+, or CD8+CD57+ T cells (not recorded which) from PBMCs. The CDR3 loop reads CASRRTSGGAKNIQYF. DNA for the CDR3: TGTGCCAGCAGGCGGACTAGCGGGGGAGCCAAAAACATTCAGTACTTC.